This TCR beta chain stems from a study of monozygotic twins with inflammatory bowel disease. Study results and limitations: No one strong IBD-associated signal or clonotype was supported.

The CDR3 consists of 14 residues. In germline, CDR1 is LNHNV, CDR2 YYDKDF (reference sequence). Turning to this clonotype: Its antigen is currently unknown.

cDNA encoding TCRalpha and TCRbeta underwent two nested PCRs of about 15 and 9 cycles, each of which was followed by bead purification. TCRdb reprocessed the 5' RACE reads and stores each CDR3 protein as one record, lacking DNA. The table lists approximately 420,000 distinct CDR3 sequences. The receptor's source is a human donor with ulcerative colitis or Crohn's disease, or a healthy co-twin of an affected twin (not recorded which). What was sequenced was blood. The chain employs TRBV15 and TRBJ1-1. The CDR3 reads CATSIPEPNTEAFF.